The rows below give T cell receptor beta chains drawn from one sample of a study of beta chain features in type 1 diabetes. Here immunoSEQ multiplex PCR was the method, and the copy in TCRdb shows in-frame clones only, minus some. The repertoire consists of some 660,000 clones, with 11% to 15% occurring once and the leading ten covering approximately 0.039%. The sequenced sample was naive CD4+ T cells from blood. These receptors originate from a man younger than 35 with type 1 diabetes. CDR3s include the opening cysteine and the closing phenylalanine or tryptophan. The D gene is left open where the match is weak. Size is stated for part of the rows, as once, few or many counts, or as a class when the clone is expanded.

v_call: TRBV9; j_call: TRBJ2-3; clone_size: -; d_call: TRBD1; cdr3_nt: TGTGCCAGCAGCCCCTCGCGCGGACAGGGGGGAACAGATACGCAGTATTTT; cdr3_aa: CASSPSRGQGGTDTQYF
v_call: TRBV9; j_call: TRBJ2-5; clone_size: once; d_call: TRBD1; cdr3_nt: TGTGCCAGCAGCGTGGGCCCCGGGACAGGGCGACAAGAGACCCAGTACTTC; cdr3_aa: CASSVGPGTGRQETQYF
v_call: TRBV2; j_call: TRBJ2-1; clone_size: few; d_call: TRBD1; cdr3_nt: TGTGCCAGCAGTGAATATGGGACAGGGGGCAATGAGCAGTTCTTC; cdr3_aa: CASSEYGTGGNEQFF
v_call: TRBV6-1; j_call: TRBJ1-2; clone_size: -; d_call: -; cdr3_nt: TGTGCCAGCAGTGAAGCAGGGCTCTATGGCTACACCTTC; cdr3_aa: CASSEAGLYGYTF
v_call: TRBV2; j_call: TRBJ1-4; clone_size: -; d_call: -; cdr3_nt: TGTGCCAGCAGTGAACAGGCCGGAGAAAAACTGTTTTTT; cdr3_aa: CASSEQAGEKLFF
v_call: TRBV30; j_call: TRBJ1-5; clone_size: few; d_call: -; cdr3_nt: TGTGCCTGGAGTGAACAGGGCGATCAGCCCCAGCATTTT; cdr3_aa: CAWSEQGDQPQHF
v_call: TRBV30; j_call: TRBJ1-3; clone_size: -; d_call: -; cdr3_nt: TGTGCCTGGAAAACAGGGCGCTCTGGAAACACCATATATTTT; cdr3_aa: CAWKTGRSGNTIYF
v_call: TRBV25-1; j_call: TRBJ2-4; clone_size: -; d_call: TRBD1; cdr3_nt: TGTGCCAGCAGTGTCACAGGGGCGCACATTCAGTACTTC; cdr3_aa: CASSVTGAHIQYF
v_call: TRBV15; j_call: TRBJ2-7; clone_size: few; d_call: -; cdr3_nt: TGTGCCACCAGCTTTGCCGGTGGGGACGAGCAGTACTTC; cdr3_aa: CATSFAGGDEQYF
v_call: TRBV19; j_call: TRBJ2-7; clone_size: -; d_call: -; cdr3_nt: TGTGCCAGTAGTATGAGTGTTACGGGCTACGAGCAGTACTTC; cdr3_aa: CASSMSVTGYEQYF
v_call: TRBV4-3; j_call: TRBJ2-4; clone_size: -; d_call: -; cdr3_nt: TGCGCCAGCAGCCAAGACGGGCGCCAGGAGGCCAAAAACATTCAGTACTTC; cdr3_aa: CASSQDGRQEAKNIQYF
v_call: TRBV7-9; j_call: TRBJ2-1; clone_size: few; d_call: TRBD2; cdr3_nt: TGTGCCAGCAGCCAAGGACTAGCGGGGTCCTACAATGAGCAGTTCTTC; cdr3_aa: CASSQGLAGSYNEQFF
v_call: TRBV5-1; j_call: TRBJ2-7; clone_size: few; d_call: -; cdr3_nt: TGCGCCAGCAGCTTGGGGTACGAGCAGTACTTC; cdr3_aa: CASSLGYEQYF
v_call: TRBV2; j_call: TRBJ2-1; clone_size: -; d_call: TRBD1; cdr3_nt: TGTGCCAGCGAGGCCCCCGACAGGGCTTACTACAATGAGCAGTTCTTC; cdr3_aa: CASEAPDRAYYNEQFF
v_call: TRBV4-3; j_call: TRBJ2-7; clone_size: -; d_call: TRBD1; cdr3_nt: TGCGCCAGCAGCCCCGAGTTCGGACAGGGTGCCTACGAGCAGTACTTC; cdr3_aa: CASSPEFGQGAYEQYF
v_call: TRBV7-7; j_call: TRBJ2-5; clone_size: -; d_call: TRBD2; cdr3_nt: TGTGCCACCGGGACTAGCGGGATCCCAGAGACCCAGTACTTC; cdr3_aa: CATGTSGIPETQYF
v_call: TRBV2; j_call: TRBJ2-3; clone_size: -; d_call: TRBD1; cdr3_nt: TGTGCCAGCAGGAGGGAGAGGGGGCTAGCTGAAGATACGCAGTATTTT; cdr3_aa: CASRRERGLAEDTQYF
v_call: TRBV2; j_call: TRBJ2-2; clone_size: -; d_call: -; cdr3_nt: TGTGCCAGCAGTGAAGACCCTGAGAAGGGGGGTTTT; cdr3_aa: CASSEDPEKGGF
v_call: TRBV7-2; j_call: TRBJ2-1; clone_size: few; d_call: TRBD2; cdr3_nt: TGTGCCAGCAGCTTAAGCGGGGGGTCCTACAATGAGCAGTTCTTC; cdr3_aa: CASSLSGGSYNEQFF
v_call: TRBV9; j_call: TRBJ1-6; clone_size: few; d_call: TRBD1; cdr3_nt: TGTGCCAGCAGGAGACAGGGCCGCGATTCACCCCTCCACTTT; cdr3_aa: CASRRQGRDSPLHF
v_call: TRBV10-3; j_call: TRBJ2-1; clone_size: -; d_call: -; cdr3_nt: TGTGCCATCAGGCGCCGGGGCGGTGAGCAGTTCTTC; cdr3_aa: CAIRRRGGEQFF
v_call: TRBV9; j_call: TRBJ2-6; clone_size: few; d_call: -; cdr3_nt: TGTGCCAGCAGCGTGACAGCCCAGTCTGGGGCCAACGTCCTGACTTTC; cdr3_aa: CASSVTAQSGANVLTF
v_call: TRBV6-1; j_call: TRBJ2-4; clone_size: few; d_call: -; cdr3_nt: TGTGCCAGCTCAGGGACTCCACTAGCCAAAAACATTCAGTACTTC; cdr3_aa: CASSGTPLAKNIQYF
v_call: TRBV27; j_call: TRBJ1-2; clone_size: few; d_call: -; cdr3_nt: TGTGCCAGCAGTTCTGGGGGGGATGGCTACACCTTC; cdr3_aa: CASSSGGDGYTF
v_call: TRBV6-5; j_call: TRBJ2-5; clone_size: -; d_call: -; cdr3_nt: TGTGCCAGCAGTTATTATTCCGGAGAGACCCAGTACTTC; cdr3_aa: CASSYYSGETQYF
v_call: TRBV19; j_call: TRBJ2-1; clone_size: few; d_call: -; cdr3_nt: TGTGCCAGTAGTATCAGTCTAGCCAACAATGAGCAGTTCTTC; cdr3_aa: CASSISLANNEQFF
v_call: TRBV29-1; j_call: TRBJ2-7; clone_size: -; d_call: TRBD1; cdr3_nt: TGCAGCGTGGGGGGGACAGGGAACTACGAGCAGTACTTC; cdr3_aa: CSVGGTGNYEQYF
v_call: TRBV2; j_call: TRBJ2-7; clone_size: -; d_call: TRBD2; cdr3_nt: TGTGCCACCAGGGCCCTAGCGGAAAACGAGCAGTACTTC; cdr3_aa: CATRALAENEQYF
v_call: TRBV29-1; j_call: TRBJ1-1; clone_size: few; d_call: TRBD1; cdr3_nt: TGCAGCGTACTGGTTACAGGGGGCCGCACTGAAGCTTTCTTT; cdr3_aa: CSVLVTGGRTEAFF
v_call: TRBV5-4; j_call: TRBJ1-2; clone_size: -; d_call: -; cdr3_nt: TGTGCCAGCAGCTTGGATCAGGGCGGCTATGGCTACACCTTC; cdr3_aa: CASSLDQGGYGYTF
v_call: TRBV29-1; j_call: TRBJ1-5; clone_size: -; d_call: TRBD1; cdr3_nt: TGCAGCGTCGGGACAGGGGGGGATCAGCCCCAGCATTTT; cdr3_aa: CSVGTGGDQPQHF
v_call: TRBV9; j_call: TRBJ2-2; clone_size: few; d_call: -; cdr3_nt: TGTGCCAGCAGTGGGACTTCGGGGGCCGGCACCGGGGAGCTGTTTTTT; cdr3_aa: CASSGTSGAGTGELFF
v_call: TRBV7-2; j_call: TRBJ2-5; clone_size: few; d_call: TRBD1; cdr3_nt: TGTGCCAGCAGCCTAGGACAGGCCCGGGAGACCCAGTACTTC; cdr3_aa: CASSLGQARETQYF
v_call: TRBV2; j_call: TRBJ2-7; clone_size: -; d_call: TRBD2; cdr3_nt: TGTGCCAGCAGTGAAGGTCTAGCGGGATACGAGCAGTACTTC; cdr3_aa: CASSEGLAGYEQYF
v_call: TRBV28; j_call: TRBJ2-7; clone_size: -; d_call: -; cdr3_nt: TGTGCCAGCAGCGACTCAGGGTCCTACGAGCAGTACTTC; cdr3_aa: CASSDSGSYEQYF
v_call: TRBV7-9; j_call: TRBJ2-5; clone_size: -; d_call: -; cdr3_nt: TGTGCCAGCAGCCAGCCGCCCCAGGAAGAGACCCAGTACTTC; cdr3_aa: CASSQPPQEETQYF
v_call: TRBV9; j_call: TRBJ2-1; clone_size: -; d_call: TRBD2; cdr3_nt: TGTGCCAGCAGCGTAGGTGGTAGCGGGATCTACAATGAGCAGTTCTTC; cdr3_aa: CASSVGGSGIYNEQFF
v_call: TRBV4-3; j_call: TRBJ2-7; clone_size: -; d_call: TRBD1; cdr3_nt: TGCGCCAGCAGCCAGGCCACAGGGGGCTACGAGCAGTACTTC; cdr3_aa: CASSQATGGYEQYF
v_call: TRBV7-9; j_call: TRBJ2-1; clone_size: -; d_call: -; cdr3_nt: TGCGCCAGCAGCCAAGCCGTGGTTGTGAATGAGCAGTTCTTC; cdr3_aa: CASSQAVVVNEQFF
v_call: TRBV7-2; j_call: TRBJ2-2; clone_size: few; d_call: -; cdr3_nt: TGTGCCAGCAGCTTAGCTGAAGAGGCCGGGGAGCTGTTTTTT; cdr3_aa: CASSLAEEAGELFF
v_call: TRBV18; j_call: TRBJ2-7; clone_size: few; d_call: -; cdr3_nt: TGTGCCAGCTCACCTCAGACAGGCGGAGGGTACGAGCAGTACTTC; cdr3_aa: CASSPQTGGGYEQYF
v_call: TRBV7-7; j_call: TRBJ2-2; clone_size: -; d_call: -; cdr3_nt: TGTGCTAGCAGCTTTCGTACCGGGGAGCTGTTTTTT; cdr3_aa: CASSFRTGELFF
v_call: TRBV7-2; j_call: TRBJ2-4; clone_size: few; d_call: TRBD2; cdr3_nt: TGTGCCAGCAGCTTAGGGGGGACTAGCGGGAGTAGCGACATTCAGTACTTC; cdr3_aa: CASSLGGTSGSSDIQYF
v_call: TRBV2; j_call: TRBJ1-1; clone_size: -; d_call: -; cdr3_nt: TGTGCCAGCACGGGGAACACTGAAGCTTTCTTT; cdr3_aa: CASTGNTEAFF
v_call: TRBV9; j_call: TRBJ1-3; clone_size: -; d_call: -; cdr3_nt: TGTGCCAGCAGCGCCCGGGACACCTCTGGAAACACCATATATTTT; cdr3_aa: CASSARDTSGNTIYF
v_call: TRBV7-2; j_call: TRBJ2-7; clone_size: few; d_call: -; cdr3_nt: TGTGCCAGCAGCTTAGCAACTAGCATCGAGCAGTACTTC; cdr3_aa: CASSLATSIEQYF
v_call: TRBV6-4; j_call: TRBJ2-3; clone_size: -; d_call: -; cdr3_nt: TGTGCCAGCAGTGTAGGGACGGCGGGCGCAGATACGCAGTATTTT; cdr3_aa: CASSVGTAGADTQYF
v_call: TRBV28; j_call: TRBJ2-6; clone_size: -; d_call: -; cdr3_nt: TGTGCCAGCAGTTTAGTTGCTCCTGGGGCCAACGTCCTGACTTTC; cdr3_aa: CASSLVAPGANVLTF